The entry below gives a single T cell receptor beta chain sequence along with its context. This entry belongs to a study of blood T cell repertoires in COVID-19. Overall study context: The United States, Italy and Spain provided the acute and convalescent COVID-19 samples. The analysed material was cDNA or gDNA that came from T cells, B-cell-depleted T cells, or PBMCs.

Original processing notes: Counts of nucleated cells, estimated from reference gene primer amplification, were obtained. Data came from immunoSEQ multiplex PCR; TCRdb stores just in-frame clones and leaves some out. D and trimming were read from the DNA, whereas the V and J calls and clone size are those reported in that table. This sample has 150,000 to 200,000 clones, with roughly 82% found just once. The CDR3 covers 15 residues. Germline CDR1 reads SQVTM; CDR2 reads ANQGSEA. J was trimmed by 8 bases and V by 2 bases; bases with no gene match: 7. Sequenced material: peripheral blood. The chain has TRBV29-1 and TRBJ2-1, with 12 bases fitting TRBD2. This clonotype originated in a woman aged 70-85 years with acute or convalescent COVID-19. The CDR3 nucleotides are TGCAGCGTTGAACCACGGACTAGCGGGACGGATGAGCAGTTCTTC. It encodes CSVEPRTSGTDEQFF.